Below are 2 T cell receptor beta chains sequenced from a single sample in a study of blood T cell repertoires in COVID-19. Assay: immunoSEQ multiplex PCR; the TCRdb copy retains only in-frame clones and omits some. The data hold around 100,000 clones, with 85% observed a single time. The source material was peripheral blood. The source of these receptors is a man in his fifties with active or convalescent COVID-19.

This chain connects TRBV29-1 to TRBJ2-1; 8 bases match TRBD2. This CDR3 has 14 residues. Trimming took 7 bases from V and 6 from J; bases not matched to a gene: 11. Germline V gives CDR1 SQVTM, CDR2 ANQGSEA. This CDR3 reads CSADRAGAGNEQFF. Written as DNA, the CDR3 is TGCAGCGCGGATAGAGCGGGAGCTGGCAATGAGCAGTTCTTC.

The rearrangement joins TRBV10-3 to TRBJ2-2; possible D gene TRBD2, 6 bases. CDR1 is ENHRY and CDR2 is SYGVKD in the germline V gene. The CDR3 totals 14 residues. Trimming took 2 bases from V and 5 from J, leaving 9 bases between them. The CDR3 spells CAISEGGHTGELFF. As DNA, the CDR3 is TGTGCCATCAGTGAGGGAGGGCATACCGGGGAGCTGTTTTTT.